This T cell receptor (beta chain) derives from a study of T-cell reconstitution after alpha-beta-depleted transplantation in children. Study results and limitations: It was reported that alpha-beta T cells came from several hundred expanded graft clones (about two months after transplant). The high TCRbeta diversity at day 60 in some patients came from surviving recipient T cells and thymic progenitors. The authors attributed T-cell counts and diversity one year after transplant mostly to newly produced T cells.

CDR3 size: 15 residues. Germline V gene lookup returns CDR1 SGHRS and CDR2 YFSETQ. V shed 2 bases and J shed 4 bases, with 15 bases lying between them. This clonotype appeared many times. The antigen is undetermined. As it was prepared, the TCRbeta library received unique molecular identifiers. MiXCR, run by TCRdb on the PCR reads, gives a single entry per CDR3 protein. The sample contains approximately 230,000 distinct CDR3 sequences, 24% of which appear only once. The specimen comprised PBMCs, mostly from graft donor cells, sampled 360 days after TCRalphabeta/CD19-depleted stem cell transplant. The genes are TRBV5-1 and TRBJ2-5; D might be TRBD2 (7 bases). The receptor's source is a female patient aged 2 to 10 who had a stem cell transplant for congenital amegakaryocytic thrombocytopenia, so the T cells may come from the graft donor. The CDR3 bases are TGCGCCAGCAGCTTCTACAGGGAGGGAGGAGAGACCCAGTACTTC. As protein: CASSFYREGGETQYF.